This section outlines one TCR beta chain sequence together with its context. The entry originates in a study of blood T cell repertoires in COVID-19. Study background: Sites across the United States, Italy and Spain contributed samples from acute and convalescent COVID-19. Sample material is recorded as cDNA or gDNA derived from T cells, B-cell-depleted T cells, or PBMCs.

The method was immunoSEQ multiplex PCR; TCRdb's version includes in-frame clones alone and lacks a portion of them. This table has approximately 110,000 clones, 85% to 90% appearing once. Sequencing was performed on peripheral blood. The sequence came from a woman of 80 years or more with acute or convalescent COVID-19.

Here the CDR3 DNA reads TGTGCCAGCAGTTACTCGAAACTAGCGGGCTACGAGCAGTACTTC. Protein sequence: CASSYSKLAGYEQYF. This sequence joins TRBV6-5 and TRBJ2-7, with 9 nucleotides matching TRBD2. J was trimmed by 3 bases and V by 0 bases; bases with no gene match: 3. The CDR3 has 15 residues. Germline CDR1 reads MNHEY; CDR2 reads SVGAGI.